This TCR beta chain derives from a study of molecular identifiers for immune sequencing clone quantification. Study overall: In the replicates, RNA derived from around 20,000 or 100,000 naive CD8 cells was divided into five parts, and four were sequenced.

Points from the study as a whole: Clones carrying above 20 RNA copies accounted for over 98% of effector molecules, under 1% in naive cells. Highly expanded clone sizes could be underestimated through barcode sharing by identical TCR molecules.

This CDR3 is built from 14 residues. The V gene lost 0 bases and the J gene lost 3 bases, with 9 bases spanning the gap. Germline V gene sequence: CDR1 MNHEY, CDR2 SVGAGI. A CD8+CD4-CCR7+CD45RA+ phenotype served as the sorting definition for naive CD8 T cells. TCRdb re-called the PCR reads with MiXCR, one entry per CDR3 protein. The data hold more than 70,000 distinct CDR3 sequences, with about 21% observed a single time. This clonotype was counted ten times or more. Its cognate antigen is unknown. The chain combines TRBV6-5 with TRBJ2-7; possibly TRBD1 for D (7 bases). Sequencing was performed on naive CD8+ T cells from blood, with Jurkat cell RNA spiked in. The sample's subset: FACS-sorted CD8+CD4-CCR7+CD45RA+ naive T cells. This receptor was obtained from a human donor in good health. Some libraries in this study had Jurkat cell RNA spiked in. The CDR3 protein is CASSYSQGGYEQYF. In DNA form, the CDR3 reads TGTGCCAGCAGTTACTCCCAGGGGGGCTACGAGCAGTACTTC.